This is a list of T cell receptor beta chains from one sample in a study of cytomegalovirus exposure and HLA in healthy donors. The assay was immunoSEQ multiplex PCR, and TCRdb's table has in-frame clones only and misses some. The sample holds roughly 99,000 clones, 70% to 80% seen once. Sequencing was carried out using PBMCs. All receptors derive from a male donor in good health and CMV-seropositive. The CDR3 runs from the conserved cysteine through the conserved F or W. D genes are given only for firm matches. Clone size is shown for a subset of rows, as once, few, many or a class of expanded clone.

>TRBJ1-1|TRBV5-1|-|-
TGCGCCAGCAGGGTTGGGGGGGAGAACACTGAAGCTTTCTTT
CASRVGGENTEAFF
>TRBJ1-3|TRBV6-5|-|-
TGTGCCAGCAGTTACTCGGGCAGGGCTGGAAACACCATATATTTT
CASSYSGRAGNTIYF
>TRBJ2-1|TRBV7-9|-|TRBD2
TGTGCCAGCACCCTACTGCCTAGCGGGGGGATCTTC
CASTLLPSGGIF
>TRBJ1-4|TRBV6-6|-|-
TGTGCCAGCAGTTACTCTACTAAACCTACTGAAAAACTGTTTTTT
CASSYSTKPTEKLFF
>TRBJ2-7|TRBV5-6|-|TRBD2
TGTGCCAGCAGCCCTGGGACTAGCGGGATCTCCGGGGAGCAGTACTTC
CASSPGTSGISGEQYF
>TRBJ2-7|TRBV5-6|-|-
TGTGCCAGCAGCTCAACAGGGACATCAAGGGACTACGAGCAGTACTTC
CASSSTGTSRDYEQYF
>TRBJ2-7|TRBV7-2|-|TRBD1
TGTGCCAGCAGCTCCCAACTTAGCGGGACAGGGGGGTACGAGCAGTACTTC
CASSSQLSGTGGYEQYF
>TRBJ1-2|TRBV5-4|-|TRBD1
TGTGCCAGCAGCCAAGGGGGCCGTGACTATGGCTACACCTTC
CASSQGGRDYGYTF
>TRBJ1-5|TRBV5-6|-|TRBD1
TGTGCCAGCAGCTTCTACGGGACAGGGGGCGATCAGCCCCAGCATTTT
CASSFYGTGGDQPQHF
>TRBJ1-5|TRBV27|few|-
TGTGCCAGCTCGCTAAGTGGCAATCAGCCCCAGCATTTT
CASSLSGNQPQHF
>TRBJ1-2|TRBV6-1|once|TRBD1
TGTGCCAGCAGAGGGGACAGGGGGCATGGCTACACCTTC
CASRGDRGHGYTF
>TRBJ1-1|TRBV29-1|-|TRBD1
TGCAGCGTTGGAGGGACAGGGGGCCATACTGAAGCTTTCTTT
CSVGGTGGHTEAFF
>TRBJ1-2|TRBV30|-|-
TGTGCCTGGATTCTGGCAGGGCACTATGGCTACACCTTC
CAWILAGHYGYTF
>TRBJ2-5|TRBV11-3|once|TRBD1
TGTGCCAGCAGCTTTACGGACAGGGGGCATGAGACCCAGTACTTC
CASSFTDRGHETQYF
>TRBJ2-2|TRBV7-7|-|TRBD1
TGTGCTAGCAGCCCGGGACAGATTGGAACCGGGGAGCTGTTTTTT
CASSPGQIGTGELFF
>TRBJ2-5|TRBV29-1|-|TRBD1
TGCAGCGTACGTGGACAGGGGCAAGAGACCCAGTACTTC
CSVRGQGQETQYF
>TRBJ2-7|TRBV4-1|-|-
TGCGCCAGCAGCCAAAATTTGCGGGACCCCTACGAGCAGTACTTC
CASSQNLRDPYEQYF
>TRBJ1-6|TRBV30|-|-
TGTGCCTGGAGTGTCCGGGGGAATTCACCCCTCCACTTT
CAWSVRGNSPLHF
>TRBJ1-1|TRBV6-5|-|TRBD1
TGTGCCAGCAGTTCCAGGGGGTCGCTGGGCACTGAAGCTTTCTTT
CASSSRGSLGTEAFF
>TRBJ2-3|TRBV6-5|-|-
TGTGCCAGCAGGCCAGTAGGGGCCACAGATACGCAGTATTTT
CASRPVGATDTQYF
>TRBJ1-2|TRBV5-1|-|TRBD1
TGCGCCAGCAGCTTGGACAGGGGAGGAGGCTACACCTTC
CASSLDRGGGYTF
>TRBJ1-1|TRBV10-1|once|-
TGCGCCAGCAGTGGCCGGGGACATCCTGAAGCTTTCTTT
CASSGRGHPEAFF
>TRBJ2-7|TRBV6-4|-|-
TGTGCCAGCAGTGCGTTCTACGGTCCCTCCTACGAGCAGTACTTC
CASSAFYGPSYEQYF
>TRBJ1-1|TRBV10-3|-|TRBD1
TGTGCCATCAGTGGGGACAGGGGGAACACTGAAGCTTTCTTT
CAISGDRGNTEAFF
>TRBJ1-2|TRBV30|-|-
TGTGCCTTTTACGCCGGTGGCTACACCTTC
CAFYAGGYTF
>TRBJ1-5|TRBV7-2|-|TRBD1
TGTGCCAGCAGCTTTACGGGGACAGGGGGTGGACAGCCCCAGCATTTT
CASSFTGTGGGQPQHF
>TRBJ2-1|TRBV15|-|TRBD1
TGTGCCACCAGCAGCCGGGACAGGCGTTACAATGAGCAGTTCTTC
CATSSRDRRYNEQFF
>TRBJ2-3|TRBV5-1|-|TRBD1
TGCGCCAGCAGCGTGTCAGGGGGTAGCACAGATACGCAGTATTTT
CASSVSGGSTDTQYF
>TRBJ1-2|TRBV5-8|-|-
TGTGCCAGCAGCTTGGCCCCCGTAGCTGTCTATGGCTACACCTTC
CASSLAPVAVYGYTF
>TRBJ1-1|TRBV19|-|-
TGTGCCAGTAGGCACAGGGACACTGAAGCTTTCTTT
CASRHRDTEAFF
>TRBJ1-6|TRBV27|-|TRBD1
TGTGCCAGCAGTTTTGGCGACAGGGGTAATTCACCCCTCCACTTT
CASSFGDRGNSPLHF
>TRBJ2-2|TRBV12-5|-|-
TGTGCTAGTGGTCCAGGACTTAACACCGGGGAGCTGTTTTTT
CASGPGLNTGELFF
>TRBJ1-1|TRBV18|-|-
TGTGCCAGCTCACCATTAGGGTGGGGGGACACTGAAGCTTTCTTT
CASSPLGWGDTEAFF
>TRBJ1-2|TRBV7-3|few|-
TGTGCCAGCAGCCCGACCACAGCCTATGGCTACACCTTC
CASSPTTAYGYTF
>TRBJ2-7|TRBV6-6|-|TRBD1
TGTGCCAGCAGCCCCCCTGGGCGGACAGGGCCCTACGAGCAGTACTTC
CASSPPGRTGPYEQYF
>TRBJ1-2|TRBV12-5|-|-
TGTGCTAGTGAGGAGGGGCTAGGAGTTGGCTACACCTTC
CASEEGLGVGYTF
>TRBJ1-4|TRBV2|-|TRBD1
TGTGCCAGCAGGGGACAGGGGGGTAATGAAAAACTGTTTTTT
CASRGQGGNEKLFF
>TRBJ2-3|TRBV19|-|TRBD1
TGTGCCAGCCAGAAAGGGACAGGTAAAGATACGCAGTATTTT
CASQKGTGKDTQYF
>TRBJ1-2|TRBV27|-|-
TGTGCCAGCAGCGTAACAGGTTTCTATGGCTACACCTTC
CASSVTGFYGYTF
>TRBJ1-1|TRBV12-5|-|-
TGTGCTAGTGGTTTGGTACGGGGTCTGGGCACTGAAGCTTTCTTT
CASGLVRGLGTEAFF
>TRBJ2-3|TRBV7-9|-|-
TGTGCCAGCAGCGCTAGCCCAGATACGCAGTATTTT
CASSASPDTQYF
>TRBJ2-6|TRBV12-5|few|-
TGTGCCCTCTCAGGGGCTGGGGCCAACGTCCTGACTTTC
CALSGAGANVLTF
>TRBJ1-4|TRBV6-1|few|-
TGTGCCAGCAGTGAAACAAGGGAGGCTAATGAAAAACTGTTTTTT
CASSETREANEKLFF
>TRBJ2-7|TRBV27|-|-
TGTGCCAGCAGTTTGTCCGACAGGGAGGTAGGGAGCGAGCAGTACTTC
CASSLSDREVGSEQYF
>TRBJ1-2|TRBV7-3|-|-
TGTGCCAGCAGCTTAAAGGGTACAGGGAACTATGGCTACACCTTC
CASSLKGTGNYGYTF
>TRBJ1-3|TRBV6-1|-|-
TGTGCCAGCAGTGGTATACACATCTTCTCTGGAAACACCATATATTTT
CASSGIHIFSGNTIYF
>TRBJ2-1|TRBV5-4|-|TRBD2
TGTGCCAGCAGCTTGGTTCCGAGCGGGGTTCACAATGAGCAGTTCTTC
CASSLVPSGVHNEQFF
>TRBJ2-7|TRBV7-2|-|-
TGTGCCAGCAGCCCCCACCCGGGGTCTATGGTTATTGGCGAGCAGTACTTC
CASSPHPGSMVIGEQYF
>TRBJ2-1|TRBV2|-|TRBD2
TGTGCCAGCCGGGAAGAAAGGCGGGGGGGCTTCAATGAGCAGTTCTTC
CASREERRGGFNEQFF
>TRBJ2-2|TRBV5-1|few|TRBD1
TGCGCCAGCACCAGAGGGGGCTTTACCGGGGAGCTGTTTTTT
CASTRGGFTGELFF
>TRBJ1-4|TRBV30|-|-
TGTGCCTGGAGTTTACAGGTTTTTGAAAAACTGTTTTTT
CAWSLQVFEKLFF
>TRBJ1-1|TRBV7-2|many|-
TGTGCCAGCAAAGAGGGCCACGGGAACACTGAAGCTTTCTTT
CASKEGHGNTEAFF
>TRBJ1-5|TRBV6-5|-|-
TGTGCCAGCAGTTACTCGAAGCATCATCAGCCCCAGCATTTT
CASSYSKHHQPQHF
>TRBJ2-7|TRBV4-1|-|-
TGCGCCAGCAGCCAAGGGACTTGGACTGGGTTTAACGACGAGCAGTACTTC
CASSQGTWTGFNDEQYF
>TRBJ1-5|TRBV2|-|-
TGTGCCAGCAGTGAAGCGGGGAGGGCTAATCAGCCCCAGCATTTT
CASSEAGRANQPQHF
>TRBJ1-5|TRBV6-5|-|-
TGTGCCAGCAGTTACTCGCGGGGGAATCAGCCCCAGCATTTT
CASSYSRGNQPQHF
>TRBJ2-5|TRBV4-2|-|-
TGTGCCAGCAGCCAAGTCTCCAGCCCCCAGGTCCAAGAGACCCAGTACTTC
CASSQVSSPQVQETQYF